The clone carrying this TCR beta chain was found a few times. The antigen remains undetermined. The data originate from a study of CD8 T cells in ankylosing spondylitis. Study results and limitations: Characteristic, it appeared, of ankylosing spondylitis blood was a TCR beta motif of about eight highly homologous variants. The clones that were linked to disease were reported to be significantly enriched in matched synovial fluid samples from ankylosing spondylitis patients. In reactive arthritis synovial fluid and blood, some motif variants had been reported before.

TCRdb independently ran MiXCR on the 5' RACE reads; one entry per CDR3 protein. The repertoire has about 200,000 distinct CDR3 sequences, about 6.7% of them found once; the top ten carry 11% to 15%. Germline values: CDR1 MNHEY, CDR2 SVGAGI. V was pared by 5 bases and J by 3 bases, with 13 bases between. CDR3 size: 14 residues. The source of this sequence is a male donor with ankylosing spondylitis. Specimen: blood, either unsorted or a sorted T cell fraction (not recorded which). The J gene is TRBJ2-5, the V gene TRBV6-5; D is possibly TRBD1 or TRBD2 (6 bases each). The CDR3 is CASSLQGGEETQYF. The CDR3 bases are TGTGCCAGCAGTCTACAGGGAGGCGAAGAGACCCAGTACTTC.